This T cell receptor (beta chain) was recorded in a study of early T cells in non-severe SARS-CoV-2 infection. TCRdb re-called the 5' RACE reads through MiXCR, storing one row per CDR3 protein. The sample consists of around 49,000 distinct CDR3 sequences, less than 4.5% of them appearing once. This clonotype has a count of ten or more. The CDR3 has 16 residues. With 4 bases clipped from V and 0 bases from J, the junction kept 5 bases outside the gene matches. Looked up from germline, CDR1 is LNHDA and CDR2 is SQIVND (reference sequence). Specimen: whole blood. The clonotype was recovered from an adult who was a healthcare worker with PCR-confirmed SARS-CoV-2 infection or an uninfected control (not recorded which). The chain has TRBV19 and TRBJ1-4; 7 nucleotides match TRBD1. The CDR3 protein is CASSTGTVATNEKLFF. The CDR3 nucleotides are TGTGCCAGTAGTACTGGGACAGTTGCAACTAATGAAAAACTGTTTTTT.